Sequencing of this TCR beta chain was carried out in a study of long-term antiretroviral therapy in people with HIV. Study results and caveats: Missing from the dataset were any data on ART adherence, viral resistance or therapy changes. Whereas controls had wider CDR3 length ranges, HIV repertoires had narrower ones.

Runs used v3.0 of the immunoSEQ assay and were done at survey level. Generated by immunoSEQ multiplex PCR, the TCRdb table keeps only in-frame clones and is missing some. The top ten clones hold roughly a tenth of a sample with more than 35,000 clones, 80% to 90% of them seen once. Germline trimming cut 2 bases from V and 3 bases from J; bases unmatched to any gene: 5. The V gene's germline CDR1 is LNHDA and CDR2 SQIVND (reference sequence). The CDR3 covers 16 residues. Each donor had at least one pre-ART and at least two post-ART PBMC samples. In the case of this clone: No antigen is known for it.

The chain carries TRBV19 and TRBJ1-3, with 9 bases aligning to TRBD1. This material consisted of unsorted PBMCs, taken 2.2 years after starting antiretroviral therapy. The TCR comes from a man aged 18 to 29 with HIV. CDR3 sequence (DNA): TGTGCCAGTAGTATACCCGAGACAGGGGGTGGAAACACCATATATTTT. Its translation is CASSIPETGGGNTIYF.